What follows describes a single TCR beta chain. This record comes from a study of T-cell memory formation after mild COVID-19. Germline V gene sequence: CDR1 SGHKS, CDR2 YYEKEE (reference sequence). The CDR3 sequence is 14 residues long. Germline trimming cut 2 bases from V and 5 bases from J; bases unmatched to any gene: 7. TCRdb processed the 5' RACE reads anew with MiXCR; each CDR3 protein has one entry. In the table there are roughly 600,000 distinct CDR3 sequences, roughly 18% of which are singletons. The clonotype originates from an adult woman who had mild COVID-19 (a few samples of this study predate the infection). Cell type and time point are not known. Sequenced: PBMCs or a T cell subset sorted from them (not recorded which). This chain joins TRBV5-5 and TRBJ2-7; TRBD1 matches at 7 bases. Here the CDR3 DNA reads TGTGCCAGCAGCTTTTGGACAGGACGCCACGAGCAGTACTTC. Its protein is CASSFWTGRHEQYF.